The clone carrying this T cell receptor beta chain was detected only a few times. Its antigen is not known. This specimen comes from a study of blood T cells in healthy people across ages. The CDR3 extends over 16 amino acids. Germline V gene sequence: CDR1 LNHNV, CDR2 YYDKDF (reference sequence). Together with a sample-barcoded 5' primer, a J-beta primer mix was included in a second PCR lasting 7 to 11 cycles. MiXCR, run by TCRdb on the 5' RACE reads, gives a single entry per CDR3 protein. The sample includes 1.4 million or so distinct CDR3 sequences, roughly two fifths seen only once; the top ten take 4%. Findings and caveats of the study: Per million T cells, TCR beta diversity dropped roughly linearly as age increased.

The origin of this receptor is a young woman in good health. Sequencing input: blood. The genes are TRBV15 and TRBJ2-7, with 12 bases identical to TRBD2. The J call may be incorrect, as the DNA end agrees better with TRBJ2-5. Written as DNA, the CDR3 is TGTGCCACCAGCAGAGTCCGGACTAGCGGGATAAAGACCCAGTACTTC. This codes for CATSRVRTSGIKTQYF.